This TCR beta chain was observed in a study of breast tumors, draining lymph nodes, adjacent tissues. TCRdb reprocessed the multiplex PCR reads via MiXCR and lists one record per CDR3 protein. The sample records several thousand distinct CDR3 sequences, about two fifths being singletons. Findings and limits, study-wide: Tumor repertoires ranked between lymph nodes and nontumor tissue in diversity, with V and J gene preferences.

This clonotype showed up many times. The antigen is not known. CDR1 is SNHLY, CDR2 FYNNEI, per germline. The CDR3 covers 14 residues. V shed 7 bases and J 7 bases; nucleotides not matched to a gene: 7. The sample consisted of tumor-adjacent breast tissue. V usage is TRBV2 and J usage is TRBJ2-1, with 10 positions matching TRBD2. This TCR was recovered from a female donor with breast cancer. Some clones in this sample may be carry-over from other donors' samples. The CDR3 is CASKEREGINEQFF. CDR3 nucleotide sequence: TGTGCCAGCAAGGAGCGGGAGGGAATTAATGAGCAGTTCTTC.